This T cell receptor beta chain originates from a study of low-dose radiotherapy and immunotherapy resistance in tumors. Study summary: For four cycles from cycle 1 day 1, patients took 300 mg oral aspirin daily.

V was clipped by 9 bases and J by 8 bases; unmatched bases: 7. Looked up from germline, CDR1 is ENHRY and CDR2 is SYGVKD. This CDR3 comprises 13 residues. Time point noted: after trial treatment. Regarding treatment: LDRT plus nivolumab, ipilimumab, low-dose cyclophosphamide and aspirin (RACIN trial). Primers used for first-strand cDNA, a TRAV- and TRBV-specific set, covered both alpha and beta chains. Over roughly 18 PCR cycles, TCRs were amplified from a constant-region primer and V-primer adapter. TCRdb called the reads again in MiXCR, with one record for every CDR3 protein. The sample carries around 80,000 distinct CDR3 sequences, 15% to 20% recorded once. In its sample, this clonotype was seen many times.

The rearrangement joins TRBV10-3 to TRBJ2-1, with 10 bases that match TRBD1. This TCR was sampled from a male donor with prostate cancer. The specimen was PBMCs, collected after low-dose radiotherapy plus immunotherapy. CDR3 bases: TGTGCCATTACCCCGGGACAGGGGTATGAGCAGTTCTTC. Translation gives CAITPGQGYEQFF.